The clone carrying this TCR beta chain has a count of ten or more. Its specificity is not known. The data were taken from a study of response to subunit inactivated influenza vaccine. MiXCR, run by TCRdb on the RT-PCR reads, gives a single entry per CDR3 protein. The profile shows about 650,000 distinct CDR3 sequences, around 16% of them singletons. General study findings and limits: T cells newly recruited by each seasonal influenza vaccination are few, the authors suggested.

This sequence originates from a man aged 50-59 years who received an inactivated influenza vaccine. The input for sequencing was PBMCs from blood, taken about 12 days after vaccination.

CDR3 bases: TGTGCCAGCAGTTTACCGGGTACTGAAGCTTTCTTT. Translated, it gives CASSLPGTEAFF. The rearrangement joins TRBV28 to TRBJ1-1; D remains unclear. Germline V gene lookup returns CDR1 MDHEN and CDR2 SYDVKM. V was cut by 2 bases and J by 5 bases, with 6 bases left in between. The CDR3 is made up of 12 amino acids.